What follows are 20 T cell receptor beta chains derived from one specimen sequenced in a study of T cell repertoires in cytomegalovirus infection (dated by TCRdb to about 2019). The treatment or condition label of this sample denotes: in vitro stimulation with specific CMV peptide epitopes to enrich CMV-specific T cells. Sequencing was carried out with an Illumina HiSeq 1500. TCRdb took the public reads, trimmed them with fastp at Q25, ran MiXCR for clone calling and kept in-frame beta chains. For every CDR3 protein sequence, its rows merge into one entry that carries the most common genes and DNA. The sample has just under 500,000 distinct CDR3 sequences on record, about 33% of them singletons. The top ten clones comprise about 17% of the sample. These receptors have no known antigen. The sample in question was cultured PBMCs, obtained from culture after CMV antigen stimulation. The receptors derive from a human donor in good health (CMV status not recorded). Some clones in this sample may be carry-over from other donors' samples.

As DNA, the CDR3 is TGCGCCAGCAGCACAATACAGGGGGCTCGGGGCACTGAAGCTTTCTTT. Protein product: CASSTIQGARGTEAFF. V gene TRBV5-1 combines with J gene TRBJ1-1, with TRBD1 matching 9 bases. The ends lost 4 bases at V and 4 bases at J; junction bases unmatched: 11. In germline, CDR1 is SGHRS, CDR2 YFSETQ. There are 16 residues in the CDR3.

This clonotype was detected ten times or more. The gene calls are TRBV7-2 and TRBJ2-2; D remains unclear. Trimming took off 3 bases at V and 5 bases at J, with 13 bases between the two ends. Germline CDR1 is SGHTA and CDR2 is FQGNSA. The length of the CDR3 is 15 residues. Here the CDR3 reads CASSLASLPTGELFF. CDR3 nucleotides: TGTGCCAGCAGCTTGGCCTCCCTACCGACCGGGGAGCTGTTTTTT.

This rearrangement joins TRBV20-1 to TRBJ2-7; TRBD2 aligns across 7 bases. CDR1 and CDR2 from the germline V gene are DFQATT and SNEGSKA (reference sequence). Trimming at V came to 6 bases and at J to 0 bases, leaving 5 bases not matched to a gene. The CDR3 is 13 residues long. The CDR3 DNA is TGCAGTGCAGTTAGCGGGCTCTCCTACGAGCAGTACTTC. Residues: CSAVSGLSYEQYF.

The chain links TRBV28 to TRBJ2-5; 9 nucleotides line up with TRBD2. Germline V gene data show CDR1 as MDHEN and CDR2 as SYDVKM. This CDR3 is 13 amino acids long. V lost 7 bases, J lost 1 base, and 1 base stayed unmatched. The DNA for the CDR3 is TGTGCCAGCACGACTAGCGGCCAAGAGACCCAGTACTTC. This codes for CASTTSGQETQYF.

The chain carries TRBV19 and TRBJ1-6; D unclear. V was cut by 1 base and J by 8 bases, with 12 bases left in between. The CDR3 extends over 15 amino acids. Germline V gene lookup returns CDR1 LNHDA and CDR2 SQIVND (reference sequence). The CDR3 reads CASSIAAVKDSPLHF. The CDR3 region has the DNA TGTGCCAGTAGTATAGCGGCGGTCAAGGATTCACCCCTCCACTTT.

This clonotype was seen a handful of times. This sequence joins TRBV5-1 and TRBJ2-2, with D perhaps matching TRBD1 (5 bases). V was shortened by 9 bases and J by 2 bases, with 11 bases between the two germline ends. CDR3 length equals 13 residues. Germline lookup yields CDR1 SGHRS and CDR2 YFSETQ. In nucleotides, the CDR3 is TGCGCCAACCGGCAGGGCAACACCGGGGAGCTGTTTTTT. Translated: CANRQGNTGELFF.

The chain joins TRBV5-1 to TRBJ2-3; 9 nucleotides agree with TRBD1. The germline V gene encodes CDR1 SGHRS and CDR2 YFSETQ. Trimming cost V 4 bases and J 2 bases; bases outside gene matches: 11. This CDR3 region has 17 residues. The CDR3 DNA reads TGCGCCAGCAGCAGTTGGGACCGGACAGGGGCCACAGATACGCAGTATTTT. Translated, it gives CASSSWDRTGATDTQYF.

This clonotype was seen a handful of times. This chain links TRBV6-1 with TRBJ2-5, with TRBD2 matching 7 bases. Per germline, CDR1 MNHNS and CDR2 SASEGT. With V trimmed by 1 base and J by 3 bases, 8 bases remained unmatched. The length of the CDR3 is 16 residues. CDR3 residues: CASSEEGLTQEETQYF. CDR3 DNA sequence: TGTGCCAGCAGTGAAGAGGGACTAACCCAGGAAGAGACCCAGTACTTC.

This clonotype was counted ten times or more. The V gene is TRBV27, the J gene TRBJ1-4, with D maybe TRBD1 (6 bases). The CDR3 runs 15 residues. The germline V and J ends were trimmed by 1 base and 7 bases, with 13 bases remaining between them. The germline CDR1 and CDR2 sequences are MNHEY and SMNVEV (reference sequence). In DNA form, the CDR3 reads TGTGCCAGCAGTTTATATGGCGAGACAGGTGAAAAACTGTTTTTT. This codes for CASSLYGETGEKLFF. Looking up the rest from reference TRBV27 and TRBJ1-4 gives the full variable domain: EAQVTQNPRYLITVTGKKLTVTCSQNMNHEYMSWYRQDPGLGLRQIYYSMNVEVTDKGDVPEGYKVSRKEKRNFPLILESPSPNQTSLYFCASSLYGETGEKLFFGSGTQLSVL.

This clonotype was detected only a few times. The chain carries TRBV5-1 and TRBJ2-7, with D maybe TRBD2 (7 bases). The CDR3 has 15 amino acids. V was cut by 0 bases and J by 3 bases, with 13 bases left in between. Germline V gene lookup returns CDR1 SGHRS and CDR2 YFSETQ. The CDR3 loop reads CASSLEGGGGYEQYF. In nucleotides, the CDR3 is TGCGCCAGCAGCTTGGAAGGAGGGGGGGGCTACGAGCAGTACTTC.

V and J are TRBV7-2 and TRBJ2-2, with 15 bases aligning to TRBD2. V trimming: 4 bases; J trimming: 4 bases; junction bases outside the gene matches: 4. The CDR3 length is 17 residues. From germline, CDR1 is SGHTA and CDR2 FQGNSA. Here the CDR3 reads CASSSAGLAGGTGELFF. The CDR3 coding sequence is TGTGCCAGCAGCTCCGCGGGACTAGCGGGAGGCACCGGGGAGCTGTTTTTT.

The rearrangement uses TRBV4-1 and TRBJ2-1, with 9 bases identical to TRBD2. Germline values: CDR1 MGHRA, CDR2 YSYEKL. The junction had 7 bases not matched to a gene; V was cut back by 0 bases and J by 4 bases. The CDR3 loop spans 17 amino acids. CDR3 loop: CASSQDSSGRRYNEQFF. The CDR3 DNA reads as TGCGCCAGCAGCCAAGACAGCAGCGGGAGGAGGTACAATGAGCAGTTCTTC.

This clonotype was detected a few times. This chain joins TRBV7-6 and TRBJ2-1; perhaps TRBD2 as D (6 bases). The germline CDR1 and CDR2 sequences are SGHVS and FNYEAQ. V lost 4 bases to trimming and J lost 7 bases, with 20 bases between them. The CDR3 extends over 16 amino acids. The CDR3 spells CASSSPWGRPGNEQFF. The CDR3 nucleotides are TGTGCCAGCAGCTCCCCCTGGGGGAGGCCGGGGAATGAGCAGTTCTTC.

The sample holds a few counts of this clonotype. The chain is built from TRBV6-5 and TRBJ2-1; 7 bases match TRBD2. The CDR3 runs 15 residues. V was pared by 2 bases and J by 2 bases, with 3 bases of the junction left unmatched. Germline CDR1 MNHEY, CDR2 SVGAGI. CDR3: CASSYGGGTYNEQFF. CDR3 bases: TGTGCCAGCAGTTACGGGGGGGGAACCTACAATGAGCAGTTCTTC.

This clonotype showed up many times. The chain has TRBV7-2 and TRBJ1-2; D remains unclear. The CDR3 has 14 residues. From germline, CDR1 is SGHTA and CDR2 FQGNSA. With 5 bases removed from V and 1 base from J, the gap between germline ends came to 11 bases. CDR3 sequence: CASSKSRDNYGYTF. DNA for the CDR3: TGTGCCAGCAGCAAAAGCAGAGATAACTATGGCTACACCTTC.

The rearrangement joins TRBV7-6 to TRBJ2-3; D is perhaps TRBD2 (5 bases). Germline V gene sequence: CDR1 SGHVS, CDR2 FNYEAQ. The CDR3 runs to 22 residues. V was shortened by 0 bases and J by 2 bases, with 30 bases between the two germline ends. The CDR3 is CASSLAIPPPERSGPITDTQYF. CDR3 nucleotide sequence: TGTGCCAGCAGCTTAGCTATCCCTCCCCCAGAAAGAAGCGGACCTATCACAGATACGCAGTATTTT.

The chain joins TRBV6-5 to TRBJ2-1, with TRBD2 identical over 13 bases. The CDR3 loop spans 15 amino acids. Germline trimming cut 8 bases from V and 8 bases from J; bases unmatched to any gene: 9. Germline assignment: CDR1 MNHEY and CDR2 SVGAGI. CDR3 sequence (DNA): TGTGCCAGCGGACTTGGGACTAGCGGGATTGATGAGCAGTTCTTC. It is translated as CASGLGTSGIDEQFF.

The rearrangement links TRBV5-1 to TRBJ2-7; 7 bases are shared with TRBD1. Trimming cost V 4 bases and J 3 bases; bases outside gene matches: 13. The germline CDR1 and CDR2 sequences are SGHRS and YFSETQ. The length of the CDR3 is 16 residues. CDR3 amino acids: CASSQPNTGTDYEQYF. The CDR3 nucleotides are TGCGCCAGCAGCCAACCCAACACCGGGACAGACTACGAGCAGTACTTC.

The V call is TRBV4-3, the J call TRBJ2-1; 8 bases map to TRBD2. The CDR3 is made up of 15 amino acids. V lost 0 bases, J lost 7 bases, and 5 bases stayed unmatched. Germline values: CDR1 LGHNA, CDR2 YSLEER. CDR3 in amino acids: CASSQDQRETNEQFF. The CDR3 DNA reads as TGCGCCAGCAGCCAAGACCAGCGGGAGACTAATGAGCAGTTCTTC.

This clonotype was recorded a few times. The chain is built from TRBV30 and TRBJ2-7; 13 bases map to TRBD2. The CDR3 contains 15 residues. The junction had 4 bases not matched to a gene; V was cut back by 1 base and J by 4 bases. The V gene's germline CDR1 is GTSNPN and CDR2 SVGIG (reference sequence). The CDR3 loop is CAWSGTSGRLYEQYF. The CDR3 bases are TGTGCCTGGAGTGGGACTAGCGGGAGACTGTACGAGCAGTACTTC.